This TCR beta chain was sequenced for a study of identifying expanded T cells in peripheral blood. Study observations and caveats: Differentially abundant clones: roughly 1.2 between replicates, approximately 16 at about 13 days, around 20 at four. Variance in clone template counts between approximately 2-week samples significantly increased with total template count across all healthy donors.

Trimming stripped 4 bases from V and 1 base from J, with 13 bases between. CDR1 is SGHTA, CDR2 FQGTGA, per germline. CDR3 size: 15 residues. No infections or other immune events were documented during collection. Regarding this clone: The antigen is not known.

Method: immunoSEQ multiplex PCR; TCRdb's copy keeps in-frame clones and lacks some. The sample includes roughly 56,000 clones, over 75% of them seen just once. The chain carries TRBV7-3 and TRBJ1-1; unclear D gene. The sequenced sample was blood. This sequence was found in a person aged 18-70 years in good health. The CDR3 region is CASSSYTERNTEAFF. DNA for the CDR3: TGTGCCAGCAGCTCCTACACAGAACGGAACACTGAAGCTTTCTTT.